The T cell receptor beta chain described here comes from a study of blood T cell repertoires in COVID-19. The CDR3 is made up of 15 amino acids. J lost 0 bases, V lost 5 bases, and 4 bases had no gene match. Germline V gene data show CDR1 as SGHTA and CDR2 as FQGNSA. Authors' processing steps: For nucleated cells, counts were estimated from reference gene primer amplification. TCRdb's copy holds only in-frame clones and misses some; the assay was immunoSEQ multiplex PCR. V, J and clone size are those of that table, while D and trimming were read from the DNA. The data contain 300,000 to 400,000 clones, about nine tenths of them singletons.

The material sequenced was peripheral blood. This chain joins TRBV7-2 and TRBJ2-7, with TRBD2 matching 10 bases. The origin of this receptor is a woman aged 70-85 years with COVID-19, enrolled during active disease. The CDR3 region has the DNA TGTGCCAGCAGCCAACTAGCGGGGAGCTCCTACGAGCAGTACTTC. As protein: CASSQLAGSSYEQYF.